This T cell receptor beta chain was captured in a study of radiotherapy plus CTLA-4 blockade in lung cancer. Study-level results: Radiotherapy with ipilimumab was followed by blood expansion of tumor-derived clones.

As to this clone: What it binds is unknown.

Data came from immunoSEQ multiplex PCR; TCRdb stores just in-frame clones and leaves some out. This sample has more than 95,000 clones; 65% to 80% occur once, and the top ten carry about 3%. V lost 1 base and J lost 6, with 9 bases in between. Germline CDR1 and CDR2: KGHSH and LQKENI. The CDR3 consists of 14 residues. Sequenced here: peripheral blood, sampled from a patient treated with radiotherapy plus ipilimumab. The chain is built from TRBV18 and TRBJ2-2; the D is unclear. The TCR sequence derives from a human donor with non-small cell lung cancer who had a partial response to radiotherapy plus ipilimumab. Some clones in this sample may be carry-over from other donors' samples. CDR3 DNA sequence: TGTGCCAGCTCACCACGCATTAGCCCCGGGGAGCTGTTTTTT. Protein product: CASSPRISPGELFF.